These 30 T cell receptor beta chains originate from one sample sequenced in a study of low-dose radiotherapy and immunotherapy resistance in tumors. Alpha- and beta-chain coverage of first-strand cDNA came from TRAV- and TRBV-specific primers. The PCR that amplified TCRs ran for approximately 20 cycles, relying on a constant-region primer and a V-primer adapter. TCRdb independently ran MiXCR on the reads; one entry per CDR3 protein. The sample carries about 9,800 distinct CDR3 sequences, about 75% recorded once. The receptors stem from a human donor with advanced metastatic prostate, ovarian, gallbladder or colorectal cancer (not recorded which). This table probably holds off-target reads from a library built for another chain.

The chain couples TRBV6-8 to TRBJ2-1; 15 positions agree with TRBD2. Per the germline V gene, CDR1 is MNHGY and CDR2 is SAAAGT. This CDR3 is built from 16 residues. The V gene end was trimmed by 6 bases and the J gene end by 5 bases; junction bases not matched to a gene: 5. The CDR3 sequence is CASRGTSGRRNNEQFF. CDR3 DNA sequence: TGTGCCAGCAGGGGGACTAGCGGGAGGAGGAACAATGAGCAGTTCTTC.

This chain links TRBV2 with TRBJ1-3, with 9 bases aligning to TRBD1. The CDR3 consists of 15 residues. CDR1 SNHLY and CDR2 FYNNEI come from the germline V gene. The V and J ends lost 5 bases and 2 bases, in that order; junction bases with no gene match: 4. CDR3 coding DNA: TGTGCCAGCAGTTTTACAGGGGGCACTGGAAACACCATATATTTT. Translated: CASSFTGGTGNTIYF.

This chain uses TRBV28 with TRBJ2-4, with 11 bases that match TRBD2. V lost 7 bases, J lost 4 bases, and 6 bases stayed unmatched. The CDR3 spans 15 residues. The germline V gene encodes CDR1 MDHEN and CDR2 SYDVKM. The CDR3 is CASTVAGGQKNIQYF. The CDR3 DNA is TGTGCCAGCACCGTAGCGGGAGGGCAAAAAAACATTCAGTACTTC.

This clonotype came up once. The rearrangement links TRBV7-2 to TRBJ2-7; D call uncertain. Germline CDR1 reads SGHTA; CDR2 reads FQGNSA. The V end lost 1 base, the J end lost 1 base, and 8 bases lay between the germline ends. CDR3 length: 14 residues. This CDR3 is CASSLGSASYEQYF. For the CDR3, the DNA is TGTGCCAGCAGCTTAGGCTCAGCGTCCTACGAGCAGTACTTC.

This clonotype turned up a few times. The V and J genes are TRBV28 and TRBJ1-1, with 7 bases aligning to TRBD1. V was clipped by 5 bases and J by 10 bases; unmatched bases: 10. The germline V gene encodes CDR1 MDHEN and CDR2 SYDVKM. The CDR3 runs 13 residues. CDR3 amino acids: CASSGDSGLIAFF. The CDR3 nucleotides are TGTGCCAGCAGTGGGGACAGTGGCCTGATAGCTTTCTTT.

The V call is TRBV29-1, the J call TRBJ1-1; tentative D call: TRBD1 (6 bases). V was shortened by 7 bases and J by 0 bases, with 12 bases between the two germline ends. In germline, CDR1 is SQVTM, CDR2 ANQGSEA. The CDR3 loop spans 13 amino acids. This CDR3 reads CSAQGQMNTEAFF. DNA for the CDR3: TGCAGCGCGCAGGGGCAGATGAACACTGAAGCTTTCTTT. Filled out from reference TRBV29-1 and TRBJ1-1, the complete variable domain reads SAVISQKPSRDICQRGTSLTIQCQVDSQVTMMFWYRQQPGQSLTLIATANQGSEATYESGFVIDKFPISRPNLTFSTLTVSNMSPEDSSIYLCSAQGQMNTEAFFGQGTRLTVV.

The V call is TRBV28, the J call TRBJ2-5; D call uncertain. The CDR3 contains 14 residues. V lost 2 bases and J 2 bases, leaving 9 bases between the germline ends. Germline CDR1 reads MDHEN; CDR2 reads SYDVKM. The chain's CDR3 is CASSLPTIQETQYF. The CDR3 nucleotides are TGTGCCAGCAGTTTACCCACTATTCAAGAGACCCAGTACTTC.

The V gene is TRBV28, the J gene TRBJ2-7; D may be TRBD1 (5 bases). Germline-derived CDR1 and CDR2 are MDHEN and SYDVKM. The V end was cut by 3 bases, the J end by 0 bases, with 21 bases between. CDR3 size: 18 residues. The CDR3 region is CASSFPLSSGRVSYEQYF. CDR3 bases: TGTGCCAGCAGTTTTCCTCTCAGTTCCGGCAGGGTCTCCTACGAGCAGTACTTC.

This clonotype was observed once. The gene calls are TRBV18 and TRBJ1-5; 8 bases agree with TRBD1. This CDR3 region has 16 residues. Germline V gene lookup returns CDR1 KGHSH and CDR2 LQKENI. The V segment lost 5 bases and the J segment 7 bases; nucleotides outside the gene matches: 13. The CDR3 bases are TGTGCCAGCTCAATCAACCCTCAGGGGGCAAGCCAGCCCCAGCATTTT. Its translation: CASSINPQGASQPQHF. Drawing the rest from reference TRBV18 and TRBJ1-5, the complete variable domain is NAGVMQNPRHLVRRRGQEARLRCSPMKGHSHVYWYRQLPEEGLKFMVYLQKENIIDESGMPKERFSAEFPKEGPSILRIQQVVRGDSAAYFCASSINPQGASQPQHFGDGTRLSIL.

In nucleotides, the CDR3 is TGTGCCAGCAGCGTAGCTACTGGAGGGGTAGGGCAGTTCTTC. It translates to CASSVATGGVGQFF. V is TRBV9 and J is TRBJ2-1; D possibly corresponds to TRBD2 (6 bases). The CDR3 extends over 14 amino acids. With 0 bases removed from V and 12 bases from J, the gap between germline ends came to 16 bases. CDR1 and CDR2 (germline): SGDLS, YYNGEE.

The chain recombines TRBV2 with TRBJ1-2; D perhaps matches TRBD1 (5 bases). In germline, CDR1 is SNHLY, CDR2 FYNNEI. CDR3 length: 14 residues. Trimming took off 1 base at V and 1 base at J, with 7 bases between the two ends. The CDR3, as DNA: TGTGCCAGCAGTGAAGGGACATTTAACTATGGCTACACCTTC. This translates into CASSEGTFNYGYTF.

V is TRBV18 and J is TRBJ1-5; 11 bases are shared with TRBD1. Trimming cost V 3 bases and J 6 bases; bases outside gene matches: 7. Germline assignment: CDR1 KGHSH and CDR2 LQKENI. The CDR3 loop spans 16 amino acids. CDR3 region: CASSPPGTGGGQPQHF. The CDR3 coding sequence is TGTGCCAGCTCACCCCCCGGGACAGGGGGAGGTCAGCCCCAGCATTTT.

The DNA of the CDR3 is TGCAGCGCCCGGACTAGCTCCGCAGATACGCAGTATTTT. Encoded protein: CSARTSSADTQYF. The chain uses TRBV29-1 and TRBJ2-3; TRBD2 matches 8 bases. Germline V gives CDR1 SQVTM, CDR2 ANQGSEA. This CDR3 region has 13 residues. Unmatched junction bases numbered 7, after V lost 7 bases and J lost 4 bases.

This clonotype was recorded a few times. The chain employs TRBV12-3 or TRBV12-4 and TRBJ2-7, with D possibly matching TRBD2 (5 bases). The CDR3 extends over 11 amino acids. The ends were cut back, 3 bases at V and 6 bases at J, with 6 bases in the middle. CDR3 region: CASSLGSEQYF. The CDR3 coding sequence is TGTGCCAGCAGTTTGGGGAGCGAGCAGTACTTC.

This chain joins TRBV9 and TRBJ2-1; 8 nucleotides line up with TRBD2. V lost 6 bases to trimming and J lost 8 bases; unmatched junction nucleotides: 13. This CDR3 is built from 15 residues. The germline gives CDR1 SGDLS, CDR2 YYNGEE. In DNA form, the CDR3 reads TGTGCCAGCACCCTGCGGGGGGCCCCTGGCGATGAGCAGTTCTTC. This encodes CASTLRGAPGDEQFF. Using reference TRBV9 and TRBJ2-1 for the parts outside the CDR3, the full variable domain is DSGVTQTPKHLITATGQRVTLRCSPRSGDLSVYWYQQSLDQGLQFLIQYYNGEERAKGNILERFSAQQFPDLHSELNLSSLELGDSALYFCASTLRGAPGDEQFFGPGTRLTVL.

The V and J genes are TRBV28 and TRBJ2-2; no reliable D call. The V end was cut by 9 bases, the J end by 0 bases, with 17 bases between. The CDR3 sequence is 16 residues long. Germline V gene lookup returns CDR1 MDHEN and CDR2 SYDVKM. This CDR3 reads CASQDLGTTNTGELFF. CDR3 sequence (DNA): TGTGCCAGTCAGGATCTCGGCACTACGAACACCGGGGAGCTGTTTTTT.

The chain employs TRBV9 and TRBJ2-5; 10 positions agree with TRBD2. The CDR3 has 16 amino acids. After removal of 0 bases from V and 2 bases from J, the junction contained 4 bases not matched to a gene. Germline-derived CDR1 and CDR2 are SGDLS and YYNGEE. The CDR3 spells CASSVGTSGAQETQYF. CDR3 bases: TGTGCCAGCAGCGTAGGGACTAGCGGAGCGCAAGAGACCCAGTACTTC.

This chain connects TRBV5-4 to TRBJ2-5; D gene ambiguous. The CDR3 is 12 residues long. From germline, CDR1 is SGHNT and CDR2 YYREEE (reference sequence). V was clipped by 4 bases and J by 4 bases, with 8 bases between them. The DNA of the CDR3 is TGTGCCAGCAGCCAGCCGGCAGAGACCCAGTACTTC. This sequence encodes CASSQPAETQYF.

This chain joins TRBV6-6 and TRBJ1-2; D is perhaps TRBD1 (5 bases). There are 13 residues in the CDR3. Germline V gene sequence: CDR1 MNHNY, CDR2 SVGAGI (reference sequence). V gave up 7 bases and J gave up 3 bases, with 12 bases separating them. DNA for the CDR3: TGTGCCAGCACCCTACAGGCGGACTATGGCTACACCTTC. Its protein is CASTLQADYGYTF.

The chain recombines TRBV7-9 with TRBJ1-5; D gene unclear. Per germline, CDR1 SEHNR and CDR2 FQNEAQ (reference sequence). The CDR3 extends over 17 amino acids. Trimming took 5 bases from V and 1 from J, leaving 18 bases between them. DNA of the CDR3: TGTGCCAGCAGCGCAGAAGGGCCCGAGATAAGCAATCAGCCCCAGCATTTT. Translating it yields CASSAEGPEISNQPQHF.

CDR3 amino acids: CASSDRTSGSVSYEQYF. CDR3 nucleotides: TGTGCCAGCAGTGACCGGACTAGCGGGAGTGTCTCCTACGAGCAGTACTTC. The chain is built from TRBV6-5 and TRBJ2-7, with TRBD2 matching 13 bases. This CDR3 has 17 amino acids. V was clipped by 5 bases and J by 0 bases; unmatched bases: 7. The V gene's germline CDR1 is MNHEY and CDR2 SVGAGI.

This chain links TRBV28 with TRBJ2-7; 7 nucleotides match TRBD2. There are 15 residues in the CDR3. Losses at the gene ends were 5 bases for V and 4 bases for J; bases not matched to a gene: 11. Germline V gives CDR1 MDHEN, CDR2 SYDVKM. The CDR3 sequence is CASSIGTISGYEQYF. The CDR3 DNA sequence: TGTGCCAGCAGTATCGGGACTATAAGCGGGTACGAGCAGTACTTC.

This clonotype came up once. The chain is built from TRBV3-1 and TRBJ2-2; D not certain. The CDR3 has 13 amino acids. V shed 1 base and J shed 5 bases, with 5 bases lying between them. CDR1 is LGHDT and CDR2 is YNNKEL in the germline V gene (reference sequence). The chain's CDR3 is CASSQVRTGELFF. DNA for the CDR3: TGTGCCAGCAGCCAAGTTCGGACCGGGGAGCTGTTTTTT.

This clonotype showed up just once. V gene TRBV24-1 combines with J gene TRBJ2-1, with D possibly being TRBD2 (7 bases). Trimming took off 3 bases at V and 5 bases at J, with 16 bases between the two ends. Germline V gene data show CDR1 as KGHDR and CDR2 as SFDVKD. The CDR3 extends over 16 amino acids. CDR3 DNA: TGTGCCACCAGTGATGTGGGGGGAGGGGGACACAATGAGCAGTTCTTC. This gives the protein CATSDVGGGGHNEQFF.

This sequence joins TRBV28 and TRBJ1-4; D might be TRBD1 (6 bases). This CDR3 region has 17 residues. Trimming shortened V by 6 bases and J by 4 bases, and 21 bases separated the two germline ends. Germline V gene sequence: CDR1 MDHEN, CDR2 SYDVKM. CDR3 nucleotides: TGTGCCAGCAGGTCTGGCCTGCGGGGGCAACTTAATGAAAAACTGTTTTTT. Translating it yields CASRSGLRGQLNEKLFF.

The chain employs TRBV4-2 and TRBJ2-1; 10 bases agree with TRBD2. Germline CDR1 and CDR2: LGHNA and YNFKEQ. The J segment lost 4 bases and the V segment lost 4 bases, leaving 4 bases of the junction unmatched. The CDR3 totals 15 residues. The CDR3 region has the DNA TGTGCCAGCAGCCGCGGACTAGCGGATTACAATGAGCAGTTCTTC. Protein product: CASSRGLADYNEQFF.

The rearrangement uses TRBV4-1 and TRBJ2-1, with TRBD1 identical over 10 bases. With 4 bases clipped from V and 2 bases from J, the junction kept 5 bases outside the gene matches. The CDR3 is made up of 16 amino acids. Germline CDR1 reads MGHRA; CDR2 reads YSYEKL. In nucleotides, the CDR3 is TGCGCCAGCAGCCGAGATGGACAGGGGGCCTACAATGAGCAGTTCTTC. This encodes CASSRDGQGAYNEQFF.

This clonotype was seen only a few times. V is TRBV5-4 and J is TRBJ2-1; TRBD1 might be the D (6 bases). V was clipped by 0 bases and J by 0 bases, with 16 bases between them. The germline V gene has CDR1 SGHNT and CDR2 YYREEE (reference sequence). The CDR3 is 18 amino acids. The CDR3 sequence is CASSLAGGAESSYNEQFF. The CDR3 DNA follows: TGTGCCAGCAGCTTGGCTGGGGGCGCCGAGAGCTCCTACAATGAGCAGTTCTTC. Looking up the rest from reference TRBV5-4 and TRBJ2-1 gives the full variable domain: ETGVTQSPTHLIKTRGQQVTLRCSSQSGHNTVSWYQQALGQGPQFIFQYYREEENGRGNFPPRFSGLQFPNYSSELNVNALELDDSALYLCASSLAGGAESSYNEQFFGPGTRLTVL.

V is TRBV14 and J is TRBJ1-5; D is unclear. This CDR3 is built from 12 residues. Germline V lookup: CDR1 SGHDN, CDR2 FVKESK. V lost 5 bases and J 4 bases, leaving 6 bases between the germline ends. CDR3 region: CASSNGNQPQHF. The CDR3 nucleotides are TGTGCCAGCAGCAACGGTAATCAGCCCCAGCATTTT.

The V call is TRBV6-6, the J call TRBJ2-3; D might be TRBD2 (5 bases). Germline values: CDR1 MNHNY, CDR2 SVGAGI (reference sequence). The CDR3 is 14 amino acids. The germline V and J ends were trimmed by 6 bases and 2 bases, with 12 bases remaining between them. As DNA, the CDR3 is TGTGCCAGCAGACCCTGGGGAGTCACAGATACGCAGTATTTT. It codes for CASRPWGVTDTQYF.